This TCR beta chain was captured by sequencing in a study of cytotoxic CD8 clonotypes in ibrutinib-treated CLL. Study as a whole: The patient breakdown showed under 12 relapsed/refractory and about 16 treatment-naive cases, with about 18 IGHV unmutated. A median about 11 months of treatment, range 6 to 36, preceded the collection of response samples. Overall study results and limits: Clonality measured at baseline exceeded age-matched healthy donors, tracking circulating CD8+ T-cell counts.

The method was immunoSEQ multiplex PCR; TCRdb's version includes in-frame clones alone and lacks a portion of them. The sample carries some 140,000 clones, approximately 90% recorded once. Only one count was recorded for this clone. Its antigen is unknown. The V end lost 2 bases, the J end lost 4 bases, and 12 bases lay between the germline ends. From germline, CDR1 is SGHTA and CDR2 FQGNSA. This CDR3 is built from 15 residues. Source: PBMCs, taken after 12 months of ibrutinib treatment. The chain uses TRBV7-2 and TRBJ1-5; weak D call: TRBD1 (5 bases). The sequence was obtained from a human donor with chronic lymphocytic leukemia. The CDR3 DNA follows: TGTGCCAGCAGCTTAAGGGGCCAGCAAAATCAGCCCCAGCATTTT. It is translated as CASSLRGQQNQPQHF.